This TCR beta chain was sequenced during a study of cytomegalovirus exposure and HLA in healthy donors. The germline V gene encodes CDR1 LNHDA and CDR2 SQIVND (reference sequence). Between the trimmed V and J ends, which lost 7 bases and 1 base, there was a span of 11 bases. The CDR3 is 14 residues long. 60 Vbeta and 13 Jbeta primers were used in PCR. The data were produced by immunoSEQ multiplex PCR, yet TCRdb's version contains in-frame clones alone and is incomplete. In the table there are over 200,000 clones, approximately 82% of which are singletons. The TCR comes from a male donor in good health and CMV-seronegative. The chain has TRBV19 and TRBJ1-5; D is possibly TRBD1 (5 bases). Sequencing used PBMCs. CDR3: CASTQGISNQPQHF. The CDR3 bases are TGTGCCAGTACCCAGGGTATAAGCAATCAGCCCCAGCATTTT.